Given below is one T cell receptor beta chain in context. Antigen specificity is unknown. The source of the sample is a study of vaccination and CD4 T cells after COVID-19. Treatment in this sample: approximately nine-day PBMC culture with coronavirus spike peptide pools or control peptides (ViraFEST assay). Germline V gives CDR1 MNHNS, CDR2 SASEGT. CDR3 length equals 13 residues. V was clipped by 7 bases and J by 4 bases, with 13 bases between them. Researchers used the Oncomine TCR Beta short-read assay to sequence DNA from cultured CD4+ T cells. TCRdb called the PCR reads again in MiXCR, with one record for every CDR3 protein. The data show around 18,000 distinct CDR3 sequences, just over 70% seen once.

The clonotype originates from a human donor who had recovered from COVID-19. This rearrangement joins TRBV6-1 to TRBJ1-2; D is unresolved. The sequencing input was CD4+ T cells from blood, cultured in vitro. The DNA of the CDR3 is TGTGCCAGCATGCGGCCGGTCACCTATGGCTACACCTTC. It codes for CASMRPVTYGYTF.